This T cell receptor beta chain was profiled in a study of blood T cell repertoires in COVID-19. Overall study context: Samples came from the United States, Italy and Spain, spanning acute and convalescent COVID-19. PBMCs, B-cell-depleted T cells, or T cells provided the cDNA or gDNA that made up the material.

The V end lost 3 bases, the J end lost 5 bases, and 16 bases lay between the germline ends. The CDR3 spans 15 residues. From germline, CDR1 is SGHTA and CDR2 FQGNSA. In the study's own analysis: Reference gene primer amplification gave nucleated cell count estimates. Assay used: immunoSEQ multiplex PCR; TCRdb lists only in-frame clones, some missing. The V and J calls and clone size come from that table; D and trimming were worked out from the DNA. The table lists just under 300,000 clones, around nine tenths of them singletons. The chain is built from TRBV7-2 and TRBJ2-5, with D tentatively TRBD2 (7 bases). Input material: peripheral blood. The receptor was derived from a man between 65 and 79 years old with acute or convalescent COVID-19. This CDR3 is CASSLLGGAGETQYF. CDR3 in DNA: TGTGCCAGCAGCTTGCTTGGGGGGGCCGGGGAGACCCAGTACTTC.